These T cell receptor beta chains were read from a single sample in a study of blood T cell repertoires in COVID-19. The table came from immunoSEQ multiplex PCR; TCRdb's copy has only in-frame clones and leaves some out. The table lists about 120,000 clones, approximately 90% of them singletons. Sequenced input: peripheral blood. Every receptor here comes from a man aged 45-65 years with acute or convalescent COVID-19. The CDR3 runs from the conserved cysteine through the conserved F or W. D genes are given only for firm matches. A row's size may be missing; if present it is once, few, many or a size class.

clone_size: -; d_call: -; j_call: TRBJ1-1; cdr3_length: 13; v_call: TRBV9; cdr3_aa: CASSVAGATEAFF; cdr3_nt: TGTGCCAGCAGCGTAGCGGGTGCCACTGAAGCTTTCTTT
clone_size: -; d_call: TRBD1; j_call: TRBJ1-5; cdr3_length: 15; v_call: TRBV19; cdr3_aa: CASRSRDRGIQPQHF; cdr3_nt: TGTGCCAGTAGATCCCGGGACAGGGGGATTCAGCCCCAGCATTTT
clone_size: -; d_call: TRBD2; j_call: TRBJ2-1; cdr3_length: 11; v_call: TRBV5-4; cdr3_aa: CASMGGHEQFF; cdr3_nt: TGTGCCAGCATGGGAGGGCATGAGCAGTTCTTC
clone_size: -; d_call: -; j_call: TRBJ2-5; cdr3_length: 16; v_call: TRBV2; cdr3_aa: CASSDPTSTYQETQYF; cdr3_nt: TGTGCCAGCAGTGACCCAACCTCGACATATCAAGAGACCCAGTACTTC
clone_size: once; d_call: TRBD1; j_call: TRBJ1-2; cdr3_length: 14; v_call: TRBV6-5; cdr3_aa: CASKRGQGVEGYTF; cdr3_nt: TGTGCCAGCAAGAGGGGACAGGGGGTGGAGGGCTACACCTTC
clone_size: few; d_call: -; j_call: TRBJ2-1; cdr3_length: 12; v_call: TRBV12-3/TRBV12-4; cdr3_aa: CASSRQPNEQFF; cdr3_nt: TGTGCCAGCAGTCGACAGCCTAATGAGCAGTTCTTC
clone_size: few; d_call: -; j_call: TRBJ1-4; cdr3_length: 13; v_call: TRBV6-6; cdr3_aa: CASSRGAGEKLFF; cdr3_nt: TGTGCCAGCAGTAGGGGCGCGGGAGAAAAACTGTTTTTT
clone_size: -; d_call: TRBD2; j_call: TRBJ2-3; cdr3_length: 17; v_call: TRBV5-1; cdr3_aa: CASSLERLAGFTDTQYF; cdr3_nt: TGCGCCAGCAGCTTGGAAAGACTAGCGGGATTCACAGATACGCAGTATTTT
clone_size: -; d_call: -; j_call: TRBJ2-5; cdr3_length: 15; v_call: TRBV18; cdr3_aa: CASSPPGGRQETQYF; cdr3_nt: TGTGCCAGCTCACCACCTGGCGGTCGCCAAGAGACCCAGTACTTC
clone_size: once; d_call: TRBD1; j_call: TRBJ2-1; cdr3_length: 12; v_call: TRBV27; cdr3_aa: CAIGTGSPEQFF; cdr3_nt: TGTGCCATTGGGACAGGATCTCCCGAGCAGTTCTTC
clone_size: few; d_call: -; j_call: TRBJ1-5; cdr3_length: 15; v_call: TRBV9; cdr3_aa: CASSVGGYSNQPQHF; cdr3_nt: TGTGCCAGCAGCGTAGGAGGGTATAGCAATCAGCCCCAGCATTTT
clone_size: -; d_call: -; j_call: TRBJ1-3; cdr3_length: 16; v_call: TRBV14; cdr3_aa: CASSQGLQRIGNTIYF; cdr3_nt: TGTGCCAGCAGCCAAGGGTTGCAGCGCATTGGAAACACCATATATTTT
clone_size: few; d_call: -; j_call: TRBJ1-1; cdr3_length: 13; v_call: TRBV12-3/TRBV12-4; cdr3_aa: CASSRRRGTEAFF; cdr3_nt: TGTGCCAGCAGTCGCCGGAGGGGCACTGAAGCTTTCTTT
clone_size: -; d_call: TRBD1; j_call: TRBJ1-2; cdr3_length: 14; v_call: TRBV6-6; cdr3_aa: CASSYSGRGAGYTF; cdr3_nt: TGTGCCAGCAGTTACTCTGGCAGGGGGGCTGGCTACACCTTC
clone_size: -; d_call: -; j_call: TRBJ2-3; cdr3_length: 14; v_call: TRBV7-9; cdr3_aa: CAGKKSGSTDTQYF; cdr3_nt: TGTGCCGGAAAGAAATCGGGGAGCACAGATACGCAGTATTTT
clone_size: -; d_call: -; j_call: TRBJ2-4; cdr3_length: 17; v_call: TRBV2; cdr3_aa: CASNLGTPTLAKNIQYF; cdr3_nt: TGTGCCAGCAATTTAGGGACACCCACCCTAGCCAAAAACATTCAGTACTTC
clone_size: -; d_call: TRBD2; j_call: TRBJ2-3; cdr3_length: 14; v_call: TRBV27; cdr3_aa: CASSGLAGADTQYF; cdr3_nt: TGTGCCAGCAGTGGGCTAGCGGGAGCGGATACGCAGTATTTT
clone_size: -; d_call: TRBD2; j_call: TRBJ2-7; cdr3_length: 16; v_call: TRBV7-8; cdr3_aa: CASSHGTSGSAYEQYF; cdr3_nt: TGTGCCAGCAGCCACGGGACTAGCGGGAGCGCCTACGAGCAGTACTTC
clone_size: -; d_call: -; j_call: TRBJ2-2; cdr3_length: 13; v_call: TRBV19; cdr3_aa: CASRRLDTGELFF; cdr3_nt: TGTGCCAGTCGCAGACTGGACACCGGGGAGCTGTTTTTT
clone_size: -; d_call: TRBD1; j_call: TRBJ2-7; cdr3_length: 18; v_call: TRBV3-1/TRBV3-2; cdr3_aa: CASSQIPKQGAGSGEQYF; cdr3_nt: TGTGCCAGCAGCCAAATCCCGAAACAGGGGGCTGGCTCGGGCGAGCAGTACTTC
clone_size: -; d_call: TRBD2; j_call: TRBJ2-3; cdr3_length: 16; v_call: TRBV25-1; cdr3_aa: CASSEWSGGSLDTQYF; cdr3_nt: TGTGCCAGCAGTGAATGGTCGGGAGGGTCTTTGGATACGCAGTATTTT
clone_size: -; d_call: TRBD2; j_call: TRBJ2-1; cdr3_length: 15; v_call: TRBV2; cdr3_aa: CASSLGTSSSNEQFF; cdr3_nt: TGTGCCAGCAGTCTTGGGACTAGCTCGTCCAATGAGCAGTTCTTC
clone_size: once; d_call: -; j_call: TRBJ1-1; cdr3_length: 11; v_call: TRBV20-1; cdr3_aa: CSARVRTEAFF; cdr3_nt: TGCAGTGCTAGAGTTCGCACTGAAGCTTTCTTT
clone_size: few; d_call: TRBD1; j_call: TRBJ2-7; cdr3_length: 15; v_call: TRBV27; cdr3_aa: CASRHLGTGGNEQYF; cdr3_nt: TGTGCCAGCAGACACCTCGGGACAGGGGGAAACGAGCAGTACTTC
clone_size: -; d_call: -; j_call: TRBJ2-5; cdr3_length: 19; v_call: TRBV11-2; cdr3_aa: CASSLTIPGASSTQETQYF; cdr3_nt: TGTGCCAGCAGCCTAACGATACCCGGAGCTAGCTCTACACAAGAGACCCAGTACTTC
clone_size: -; d_call: TRBD1; j_call: TRBJ1-1; cdr3_length: 14; v_call: TRBV7-8; cdr3_aa: CASSWDRVKTEAFF; cdr3_nt: TGTGCCAGCAGCTGGGACAGGGTGAAGACTGAAGCTTTCTTT
clone_size: -; d_call: -; j_call: TRBJ2-1; cdr3_length: 18; v_call: TRBV7-6; cdr3_aa: CASSLGVAWGSSYNEQFF; cdr3_nt: TGTGCCAGCAGCTTAGGTGTCGCTTGGGGCAGCTCCTACAATGAGCAGTTCTTC
clone_size: -; d_call: TRBD2; j_call: TRBJ2-1; cdr3_length: 15; v_call: TRBV7-9; cdr3_aa: CASSLGSGEVDEQFF; cdr3_nt: TGTGCCAGCAGCTTAGGAAGCGGGGAGGTCGATGAGCAGTTCTTC
clone_size: once; d_call: -; j_call: TRBJ2-7; cdr3_length: 15; v_call: TRBV3-1/TRBV3-2; cdr3_aa: CASSQDLLARYEQYF; cdr3_nt: TGTGCCAGCAGCCAAGATTTGCTAGCTCGCTACGAGCAGTACTTC
clone_size: -; d_call: TRBD1; j_call: TRBJ1-1; cdr3_length: 14; v_call: TRBV19; cdr3_aa: CASSKGGGDTEAFF; cdr3_nt: TGTGCCAGTAGTAAAGGGGGCGGGGACACTGAAGCTTTCTTT
clone_size: -; d_call: TRBD1; j_call: TRBJ1-2; cdr3_length: 14; v_call: TRBV9; cdr3_aa: CASSIGQGWYGYTF; cdr3_nt: TGTGCCAGCAGCATCGGACAGGGATGGTATGGCTACACCTTC
clone_size: -; d_call: TRBD1; j_call: TRBJ2-3; cdr3_length: 16; v_call: TRBV5-1; cdr3_aa: CASSLGDRSSTDTQYF; cdr3_nt: TGCGCCAGCAGCTTGGGGGACAGGTCTAGCACAGATACGCAGTATTTT
clone_size: few; d_call: -; j_call: TRBJ1-5; cdr3_length: 15; v_call: TRBV5-5; cdr3_aa: CASSLLFSSNQPQHF; cdr3_nt: TGTGCCAGCAGTTTGCTTTTCTCTAGCAATCAGCCCCAGCATTTT
clone_size: -; d_call: TRBD1; j_call: TRBJ1-2; cdr3_length: 13; v_call: TRBV29-1; cdr3_aa: CSADARGTYGYTF; cdr3_nt: TGCAGCGCGGATGCCAGGGGGACGTATGGCTACACCTTC
clone_size: -; d_call: TRBD1; j_call: TRBJ1-2; cdr3_length: 18; v_call: TRBV18; cdr3_aa: CASSPPARTGRLNYGYTF; cdr3_nt: TGTGCCAGCTCACCACCAGCTCGGACAGGTAGACTTAACTATGGCTACACCTTC
clone_size: -; d_call: TRBD1; j_call: TRBJ2-7; cdr3_length: 14; v_call: TRBV10-3; cdr3_aa: CAISEPGQGYEQYF; cdr3_nt: TGTGCCATCAGTGAGCCGGGACAGGGCTACGAGCAGTACTTC
clone_size: once; d_call: TRBD2; j_call: TRBJ2-5; cdr3_length: 15; v_call: TRBV12-5; cdr3_aa: CASRPSGRGQETQYF; cdr3_nt: TGTGCTAGTAGACCTAGCGGGAGGGGTCAAGAGACCCAGTACTTC
clone_size: -; d_call: TRBD1; j_call: TRBJ2-1; cdr3_length: 15; v_call: TRBV27; cdr3_aa: CASTLQGAEYNEQFF; cdr3_nt: TGTGCCAGCACCCTACAGGGGGCAGAGTACAATGAGCAGTTCTTC
clone_size: -; d_call: TRBD1; j_call: TRBJ1-2; cdr3_length: 15; v_call: TRBV18; cdr3_aa: CASSPGTGGDYGYTF; cdr3_nt: TGTGCCAGCTCACCCGGGACAGGGGGGGACTATGGCTACACCTTC
clone_size: -; d_call: TRBD2; j_call: TRBJ2-1; cdr3_length: 15; v_call: TRBV7-6; cdr3_aa: CASSSSSGIDNEQFF; cdr3_nt: TGTGCCAGCAGCTCGTCTAGCGGGATTGACAATGAGCAGTTCTTC
clone_size: -; d_call: -; j_call: TRBJ1-2; cdr3_length: 17; v_call: TRBV29-1; cdr3_aa: CSVDPGDWGVTNYGYTF; cdr3_nt: TGCAGCGTTGATCCTGGTGATTGGGGGGTAACTAACTATGGCTACACCTTC
clone_size: -; d_call: -; j_call: TRBJ1-3; cdr3_length: 15; v_call: TRBV5-1; cdr3_aa: CASSLDHSSGNTIYF; cdr3_nt: TGCGCCAGCAGCTTGGACCACAGCTCTGGAAACACCATATATTTT
clone_size: -; d_call: TRBD2; j_call: TRBJ2-7; cdr3_length: 17; v_call: TRBV11-2; cdr3_aa: CASSFKELAGATYEQYF; cdr3_nt: TGTGCCAGCAGCTTCAAGGAGCTAGCGGGAGCAACCTACGAGCAGTACTTC
clone_size: -; d_call: -; j_call: TRBJ1-4; cdr3_length: 15; v_call: TRBV7-9; cdr3_aa: CASSLGTGPNEKLFF; cdr3_nt: TGTGCCAGCAGCTTAGGAACAGGCCCTAATGAAAAACTGTTTTTT
clone_size: -; d_call: -; j_call: TRBJ1-1; cdr3_length: 14; v_call: TRBV18; cdr3_aa: CASSLDTGGAEAFF; cdr3_nt: TGTGCCAGCTCACTCGACACGGGGGGAGCTGAAGCTTTCTTT
clone_size: once; d_call: -; j_call: TRBJ2-1; cdr3_length: 13; v_call: TRBV11-2; cdr3_aa: CASSLSGVNEQFF; cdr3_nt: TGTGCCAGCAGCTTATCGGGAGTCAATGAGCAGTTCTTC
clone_size: -; d_call: TRBD1; j_call: TRBJ1-2; cdr3_length: 15; v_call: TRBV2; cdr3_aa: CASSVARGRVGGYTF; cdr3_nt: TGTGCCAGCAGTGTAGCCAGGGGGCGCGTAGGAGGCTACACCTTC
clone_size: -; d_call: -; j_call: TRBJ2-1; cdr3_length: 15; v_call: TRBV28; cdr3_aa: CASSQLRGYYNEQFF; cdr3_nt: TGTGCCAGCAGTCAACTTCGAGGGTACTACAATGAGCAGTTCTTC
clone_size: once; d_call: TRBD1; j_call: TRBJ1-3; cdr3_length: 15; v_call: TRBV5-1; cdr3_aa: CASSLTGGTGNTIYF; cdr3_nt: TGCGCCAGCAGCTTGACAGGGGGCACTGGAAACACCATATATTTT
clone_size: -; d_call: TRBD1; j_call: TRBJ2-2; cdr3_length: 16; v_call: TRBV11-3; cdr3_aa: CASSSKAGQGAGELFF; cdr3_nt: TGTGCCAGCAGCTCTAAAGCGGGACAGGGGGCCGGGGAGCTGTTTTTT
clone_size: -; d_call: TRBD2; j_call: TRBJ2-5; cdr3_length: 16; v_call: TRBV2; cdr3_aa: CASRRRLAGDLETQYF; cdr3_nt: TGTGCCAGCAGGCGAAGACTAGCGGGAGATTTAGAGACCCAGTACTTC